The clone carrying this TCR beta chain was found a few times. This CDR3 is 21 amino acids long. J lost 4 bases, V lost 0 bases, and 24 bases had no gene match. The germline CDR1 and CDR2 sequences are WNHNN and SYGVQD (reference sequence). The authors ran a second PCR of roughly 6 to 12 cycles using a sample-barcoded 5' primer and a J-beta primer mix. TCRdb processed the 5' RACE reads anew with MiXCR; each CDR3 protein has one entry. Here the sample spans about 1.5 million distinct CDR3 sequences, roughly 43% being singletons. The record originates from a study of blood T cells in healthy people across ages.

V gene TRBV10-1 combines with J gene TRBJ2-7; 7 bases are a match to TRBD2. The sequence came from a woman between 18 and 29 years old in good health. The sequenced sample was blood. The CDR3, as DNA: TGCGCCAGCAGTGAGTCGGCAGTAACGGACCTAACAACGGGGGGTCCTTACGAGCAGTACTTC. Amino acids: CASSESAVTDLTTGGPYEQYF.